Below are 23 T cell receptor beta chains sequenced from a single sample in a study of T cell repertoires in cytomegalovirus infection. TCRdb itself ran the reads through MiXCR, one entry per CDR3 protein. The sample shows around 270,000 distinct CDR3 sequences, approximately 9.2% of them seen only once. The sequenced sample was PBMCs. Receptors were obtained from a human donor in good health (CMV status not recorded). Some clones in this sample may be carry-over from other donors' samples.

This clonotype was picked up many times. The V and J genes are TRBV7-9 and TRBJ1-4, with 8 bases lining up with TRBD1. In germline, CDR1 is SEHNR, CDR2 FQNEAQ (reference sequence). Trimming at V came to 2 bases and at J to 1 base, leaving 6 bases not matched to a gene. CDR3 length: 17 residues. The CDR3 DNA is TGTGCCAGCAGCTTATTCGCGGGGACAGGAACTAATGAAAAACTGTTTTTT. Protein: CASSLFAGTGTNEKLFF.

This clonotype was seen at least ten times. CDR3 sequence (DNA): TGTGCCAGCAGCTCCCCGGGACTAGCGGGAGTTAGCACAGATACGCAGTATTTT. Amino acid sequence: CASSSPGLAGVSTDTQYF. The chain recombines TRBV7-2 with TRBJ2-3, with 14 bases aligning to TRBD2. The CDR3 spans 18 residues. Germline CDR1 is SGHTA and CDR2 is FQGNSA. Losses at the gene ends were 4 bases for V and 0 bases for J; bases not matched to a gene: 6.

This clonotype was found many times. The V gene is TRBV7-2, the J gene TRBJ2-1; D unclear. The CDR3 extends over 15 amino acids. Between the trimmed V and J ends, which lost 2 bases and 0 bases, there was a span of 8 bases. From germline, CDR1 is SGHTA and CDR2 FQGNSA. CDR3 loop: CASSLQVRSYNEQFF. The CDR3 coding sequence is TGTGCCAGCAGCTTACAGGTGCGCTCCTACAATGAGCAGTTCTTC.

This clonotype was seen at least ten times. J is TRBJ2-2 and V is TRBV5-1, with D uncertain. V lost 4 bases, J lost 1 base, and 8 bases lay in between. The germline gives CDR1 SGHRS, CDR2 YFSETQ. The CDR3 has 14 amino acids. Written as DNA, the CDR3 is TGCGCCAGCAGCCCACACCAGAACACCGGGGAGCTGTTTTTT. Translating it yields CASSPHQNTGELFF.

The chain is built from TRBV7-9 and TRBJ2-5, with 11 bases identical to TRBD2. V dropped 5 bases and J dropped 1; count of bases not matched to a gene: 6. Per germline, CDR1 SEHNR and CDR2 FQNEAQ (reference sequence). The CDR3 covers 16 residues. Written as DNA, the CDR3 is TGTGCCAGCAGCCCCGCCGGGACTAGCGGCCAAGAGACCCAGTACTTC. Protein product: CASSPAGTSGQETQYF.

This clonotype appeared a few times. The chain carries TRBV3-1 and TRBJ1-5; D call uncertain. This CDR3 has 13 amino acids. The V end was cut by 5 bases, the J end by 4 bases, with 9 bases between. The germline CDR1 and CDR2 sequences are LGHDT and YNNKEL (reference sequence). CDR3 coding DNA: TGTGCCAGCAGCGAAGGACTAAATCAGCCCCAGCATTTT. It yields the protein CASSEGLNQPQHF.

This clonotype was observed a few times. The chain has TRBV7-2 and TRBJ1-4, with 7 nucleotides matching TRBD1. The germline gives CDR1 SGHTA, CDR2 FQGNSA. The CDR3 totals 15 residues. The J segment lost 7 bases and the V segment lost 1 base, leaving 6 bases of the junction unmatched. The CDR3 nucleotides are TGTGCCAGCAGCTTAGTACCAGGGGGTGGTGAAAAACTGTTTTTT. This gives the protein CASSLVPGGGEKLFF.

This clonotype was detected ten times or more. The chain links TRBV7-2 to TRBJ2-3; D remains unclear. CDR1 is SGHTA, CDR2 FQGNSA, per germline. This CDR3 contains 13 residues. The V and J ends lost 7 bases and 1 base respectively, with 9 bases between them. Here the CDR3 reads CASTPGGTDTQYF. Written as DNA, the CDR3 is TGTGCCAGCACCCCAGGTGGCACAGATACGCAGTATTTT.

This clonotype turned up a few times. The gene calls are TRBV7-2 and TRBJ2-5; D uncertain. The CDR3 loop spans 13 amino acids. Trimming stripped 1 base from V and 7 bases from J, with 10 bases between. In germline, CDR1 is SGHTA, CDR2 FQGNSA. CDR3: CASSLGGIGTQYF. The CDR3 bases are TGTGCCAGCAGCTTAGGGGGTATCGGGACCCAGTACTTC.

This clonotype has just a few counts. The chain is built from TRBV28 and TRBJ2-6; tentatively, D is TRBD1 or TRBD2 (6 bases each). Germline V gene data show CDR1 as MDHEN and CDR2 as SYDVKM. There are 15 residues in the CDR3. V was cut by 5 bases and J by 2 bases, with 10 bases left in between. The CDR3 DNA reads TGTGCCAGCAGTGAGGGGGGAACTGGGGCCAACGTCCTGACTTTC. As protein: CASSEGGTGANVLTF.

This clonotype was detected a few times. The CDR3 nucleotides read TGTGCCAGCAGTATCCTAGGGCTGGGCAATGAGCAGTTCTTC. Translated: CASSILGLGNEQFF. The chain links TRBV28 to TRBJ2-1; D remains unclear. The CDR3 loop spans 14 amino acids. Germline V gene sequence: CDR1 MDHEN, CDR2 SYDVKM. With 5 bases removed from V and 6 bases from J, the gap between germline ends came to 14 bases.

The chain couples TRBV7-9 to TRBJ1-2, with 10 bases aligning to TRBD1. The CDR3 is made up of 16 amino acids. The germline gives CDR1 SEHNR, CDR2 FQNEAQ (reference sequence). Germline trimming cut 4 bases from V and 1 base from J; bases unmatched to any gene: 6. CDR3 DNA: TGTGCCAGCAGCTCCCCTGGGACAGGGGATAACTATGGCTACACCTTC. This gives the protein CASSSPGTGDNYGYTF.

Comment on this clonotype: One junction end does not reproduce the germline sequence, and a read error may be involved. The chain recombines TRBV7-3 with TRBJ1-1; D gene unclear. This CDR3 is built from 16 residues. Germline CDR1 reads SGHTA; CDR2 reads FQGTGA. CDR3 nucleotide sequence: TGTGCCAGCAGCCTAACTAGGACCAACATGAACACTGAAGCTTTCTTT. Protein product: CASSLTRTNMNTEAFF.

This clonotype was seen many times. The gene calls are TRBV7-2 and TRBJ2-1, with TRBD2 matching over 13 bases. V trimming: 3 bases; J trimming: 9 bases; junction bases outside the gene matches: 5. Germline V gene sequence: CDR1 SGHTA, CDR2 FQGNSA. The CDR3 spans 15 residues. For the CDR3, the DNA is TGTGCCAGCAGCTTCGGACTAGCGGGAGTAGGTGAGCAGTTCTTC. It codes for CASSFGLAGVGEQFF. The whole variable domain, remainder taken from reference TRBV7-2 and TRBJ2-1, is GAGVSQSPSNKVTEKGKDVELRCDPISGHTALYWYRQSLGQGLEFLIYFQGNSAPDKSGLPSDRFSAERTGGSVSTLTIQRTQQEDSAVYLCASSFGLAGVGEQFFGPGTRLTVL.

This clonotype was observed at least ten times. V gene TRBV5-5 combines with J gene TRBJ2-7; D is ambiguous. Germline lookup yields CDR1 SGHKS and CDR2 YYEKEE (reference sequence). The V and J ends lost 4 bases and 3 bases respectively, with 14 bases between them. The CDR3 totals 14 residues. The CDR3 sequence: CASSPRTGIYEQYF. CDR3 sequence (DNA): TGTGCCAGCAGCCCAAGGACGGGCATCTACGAGCAGTACTTC.

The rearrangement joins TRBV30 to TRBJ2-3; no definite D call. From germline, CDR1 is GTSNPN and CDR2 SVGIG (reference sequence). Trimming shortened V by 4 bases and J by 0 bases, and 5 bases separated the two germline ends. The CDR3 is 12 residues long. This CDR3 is CAWTPSTDTQYF. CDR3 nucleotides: TGTGCCTGGACACCTAGCACAGATACGCAGTATTTT.

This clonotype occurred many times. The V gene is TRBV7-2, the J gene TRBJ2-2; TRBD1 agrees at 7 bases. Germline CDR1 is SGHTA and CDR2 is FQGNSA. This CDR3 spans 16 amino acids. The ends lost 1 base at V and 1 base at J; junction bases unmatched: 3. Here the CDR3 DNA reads TGTGCCAGCAGCTTAGTCCGGACAGGGAACACCGGGGAGCTGTTTTTT. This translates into CASSLVRTGNTGELFF. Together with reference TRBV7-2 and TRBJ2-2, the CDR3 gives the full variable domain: GAGVSQSPSNKVTEKGKDVELRCDPISGHTALYWYRQSLGQGLEFLIYFQGNSAPDKSGLPSDRFSAERTGGSVSTLTIQRTQQEDSAVYLCASSLVRTGNTGELFFGEGSRLTVL.

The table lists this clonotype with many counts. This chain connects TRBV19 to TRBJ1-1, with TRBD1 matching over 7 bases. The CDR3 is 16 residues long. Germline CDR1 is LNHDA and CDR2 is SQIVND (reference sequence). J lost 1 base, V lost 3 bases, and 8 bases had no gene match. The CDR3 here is CASSMEGGRGNTEAFF. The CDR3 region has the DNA TGTGCCAGTAGTATGGAAGGGGGCAGAGGGAACACTGAAGCTTTCTTT.

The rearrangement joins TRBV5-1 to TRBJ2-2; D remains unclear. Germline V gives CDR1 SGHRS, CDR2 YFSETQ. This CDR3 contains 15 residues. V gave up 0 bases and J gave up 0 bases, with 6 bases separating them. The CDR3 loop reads CASSLDSANTGELFF. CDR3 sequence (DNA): TGCGCCAGCAGCTTGGACAGCGCGAACACCGGGGAGCTGTTTTTT.

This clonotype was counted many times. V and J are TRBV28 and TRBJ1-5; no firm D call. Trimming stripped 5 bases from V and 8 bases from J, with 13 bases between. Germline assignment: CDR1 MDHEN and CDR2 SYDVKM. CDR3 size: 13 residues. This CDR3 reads CASSIQSYEPQHF. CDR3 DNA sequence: TGTGCCAGCAGTATACAATCGTACGAGCCCCAGCATTTT.

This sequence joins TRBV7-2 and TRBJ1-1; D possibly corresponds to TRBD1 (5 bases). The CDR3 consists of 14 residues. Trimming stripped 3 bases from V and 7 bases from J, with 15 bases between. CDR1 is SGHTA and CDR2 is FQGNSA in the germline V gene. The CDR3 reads CASSFGTDRGEAFF. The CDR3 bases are TGTGCCAGCAGCTTCGGGACTGACCGAGGTGAAGCTTTCTTT.

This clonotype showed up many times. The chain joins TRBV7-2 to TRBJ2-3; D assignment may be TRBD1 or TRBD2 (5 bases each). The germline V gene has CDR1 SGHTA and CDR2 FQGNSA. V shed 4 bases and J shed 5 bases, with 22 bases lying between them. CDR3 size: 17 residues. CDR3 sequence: CASSSPTGTQNRDTQYF. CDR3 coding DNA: TGTGCCAGCAGCTCCCCTACCGGGACCCAAAACCGAGATACGCAGTATTTT.

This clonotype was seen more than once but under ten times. The CDR3 here is CASSLARSEAFF. The CDR3 DNA is TGTGCCAGCAGCTTAGCGCGAAGTGAAGCTTTCTTT. V usage is TRBV7-2 and J usage is TRBJ1-1; D is unresolved. Germline V gene data show CDR1 as SGHTA and CDR2 as FQGNSA. This CDR3 region has 12 residues. The V end was cut by 0 bases, the J end by 7 bases, with 6 bases between.